This is a list of T cell receptor beta chains from one sample in a study of cytomegalovirus exposure and HLA in healthy donors. Clones were sequenced by immunoSEQ multiplex PCR, and TCRdb holds only the in-frame ones, with some missing. The repertoire holds under 200,000 clones, with about 80% as singletons. Material for sequencing was PBMCs. These receptors were collected from a woman between 25 and 40 years old in good health and CMV-seropositive. Both conserved end residues are part of each CDR3. A D gene is named only where the DNA matches it firmly. Where a row states a size, it is once, few, many or the class of an expanded clone; other rows omit it.

v_gene: TRBV29-1
j_gene: TRBJ2-7
d_gene: .
abundance: .
CDR3aa: CSVGSLRGGRAYEQYF
CDR3nt: TGCAGCGTTGGGAGCCTTAGGGGCGGACGCGCCTACGAGCAGTACTTC

v_gene: TRBV5-4
j_gene: TRBJ2-3
d_gene: .
abundance: .
CDR3aa: CASSSRTVSTDTQYF
CDR3nt: TGTGCCAGCAGCTCTCGGACAGTCTCCACAGATACGCAGTATTTT

v_gene: TRBV6-1
j_gene: TRBJ2-4
d_gene: TRBD1
abundance: .
CDR3aa: CASSASSPGQGFHIQYF
CDR3nt: TGTGCCAGCAGTGCCTCCTCACCGGGACAGGGATTTCACATTCAGTACTTC

v_gene: TRBV4-1
j_gene: TRBJ1-1
d_gene: .
abundance: .
CDR3aa: CASSQGVVLETEAFF
CDR3nt: TGCGCCAGCAGCCAAGGGGTGGTACTGGAGACTGAAGCTTTCTTT

v_gene: TRBV18
j_gene: TRBJ1-1
d_gene: .
abundance: .
CDR3aa: CASSPRQQNTEAFF
CDR3nt: TGTGCCAGCTCACCAAGACAGCAGAACACTGAAGCTTTCTTT

v_gene: TRBV29-1
j_gene: TRBJ1-1
d_gene: .
abundance: .
CDR3aa: CSVDRENTEAFF
CDR3nt: TGCAGCGTTGACAGGGAAAACACTGAAGCTTTCTTT

v_gene: TRBV28
j_gene: TRBJ2-3
d_gene: TRBD1
abundance: .
CDR3aa: CASRLQGGTDTQYF
CDR3nt: TGTGCCAGCAGGTTACAGGGGGGCACAGATACGCAGTATTTT

v_gene: TRBV6-6
j_gene: TRBJ1-3
d_gene: TRBD1
abundance: few
CDR3aa: CASSYRGQGNTIYF
CDR3nt: TGTGCCAGCAGTTACAGGGGGCAAGGAAACACCATATATTTT

v_gene: TRBV4-1
j_gene: TRBJ1-1
d_gene: .
abundance: few
CDR3aa: CASSFPTGNTEAFF
CDR3nt: TGCGCCAGCAGCTTTCCGACAGGGAACACTGAAGCTTTCTTT

v_gene: TRBV19
j_gene: TRBJ2-6
d_gene: TRBD2
abundance: .
CDR3aa: CASSTRGAGANVLTF
CDR3nt: TGTGCCAGTAGTACGCGGGGGGCTGGGGCCAACGTCCTGACTTTC

v_gene: TRBV12-2
j_gene: TRBJ1-3
d_gene: .
abundance: .
CDR3aa: CASRLAGARPRGGTAKNAIYF
CDR3nt: TGTGCAAGTCGCTTAGCGGGGGCGCGGCCTAGGGGGGGCACAGCAAAAAATGCCATATATTTT